Presented here are 30 T cell receptor beta chains from one specimen sequenced in a study of blood T cell repertoires in COVID-19. TCRdb keeps only in-frame clones here, not all; method: immunoSEQ multiplex PCR. This repertoire shows approximately 89,000 clones, roughly nine tenths found once; its top ten account for more than 4.5%. Sequencing was performed on peripheral blood. The receptors derive from a man in his 70s with acute or convalescent COVID-19.

V is TRBV5-4 and J is TRBJ2-5; 12 bases agree with TRBD2. The junction had 6 bases not matched to a gene; V was cut back by 4 bases and J by 5 bases. Germline V CDR1 and CDR2: SGHNT, YYREEE (reference sequence). The CDR3 spans 15 residues. In DNA, the CDR3 is TGTGCCAGCAGCGAACTAGCGGGGGGCTCTGAGACCCAGTACTTC. This sequence encodes CASSELAGGSETQYF.

This clone was counted a single time. This chain uses TRBV29-1 with TRBJ1-1, with D uncertain. Germline V CDR1 and CDR2: SQVTM, ANQGSEA. V was clipped by 5 bases and J by 1 base, with 11 bases between them. The CDR3 loop spans 13 amino acids. The CDR3 nucleotides are TGCAGCGTTCTTGGGCACCCGAACACTGAAGCTTTCTTT. It translates to CSVLGHPNTEAFF.

The rearrangement links TRBV6-4 to TRBJ2-2, with a possible D match to TRBD1 (6 bases). Germline CDR1 reads MRHNA; CDR2 reads SNTAGT. This CDR3 has 14 residues. V shed 4 bases and J shed 3 bases, with 9 bases lying between them. The DNA of the CDR3 is TGTGCCAGCAGTGTGGCAGGGGACACCGGGGAGCTGTTTTTT. Protein: CASSVAGDTGELFF.

CDR3 amino acids: CASSTTATGGWTEAFF. As DNA, the CDR3 is TGTGCCAGCAGCACGACCGCGACAGGGGGCTGGACTGAAGCTTTCTTT. This chain uses TRBV16 with TRBJ1-1; TRBD1 aligns across 10 bases. Trimming removed 5 bases from V and 5 bases from J; junction bases left unmatched: 11. Germline CDR1 is KGHSY and CDR2 is FQNENV. The CDR3 spans 16 residues.

This clone was seen once. The chain is built from TRBV7-9 and TRBJ2-1; 8 positions match TRBD1. The CDR3 runs to 17 residues. Germline V gene lookup returns CDR1 SEHNR and CDR2 FQNEAQ (reference sequence). V shed 4 bases and J 6 bases; nucleotides not matched to a gene: 14. In DNA form, the CDR3 reads TGTGCCAGCAGCTCAACCAGGGGGCCGGGGTTGGGCAATGAGCAGTTCTTC. It encodes CASSSTRGPGLGNEQFF.

The V and J genes are TRBV19 and TRBJ1-1; tentatively, D is TRBD1 (6 bases). This CDR3 has 14 residues. Germline-derived CDR1 and CDR2 are LNHDA and SQIVND (reference sequence). Deletions cut 4 bases from V and 0 bases from J, with 9 bases between. CDR3 nucleotide sequence: TGTGCCAGTAGTACCCGACAGGTGAACACTGAAGCTTTCTTT. This translates into CASSTRQVNTEAFF.

The chain recombines TRBV11-1 with TRBJ1-5; 7 bases align to TRBD1. The V and J ends lost 5 bases and 2 bases, in that order; junction bases with no gene match: 3. There are 14 residues in the CDR3. Germline CDR1 is SGHAT and CDR2 is FQDESV (reference sequence). The CDR3 bases are TGTGCCAGCAGCCCCACAGGGGGCAATCAGCCCCAGCATTTT. The encoded protein is CASSPTGGNQPQHF. Complete variable domain (other parts from reference TRBV11-1 and TRBJ1-5): EAEVAQSPRYKITEKSQAVAFWCDPISGHATLYWYRQILGQGPELLVQFQDESVVDDSQLPKDRFSAERLKGVDSTLKIQPAELGDSAMYLCASSPTGGNQPQHFGDGTRLSIL.

The V gene is TRBV5-1, the J gene TRBJ1-3, with TRBD1 matching over 9 bases. V lost 4 bases, J lost 0 bases, and 5 bases stayed unmatched. CDR3 length: 16 amino acids. The germline V gene has CDR1 SGHRS and CDR2 YFSETQ. This chain's CDR3 is CASSRTGGLSGNTIYF. CDR3 sequence (DNA): TGCGCCAGCAGCCGTACAGGGGGCCTCTCTGGAAACACCATATATTTT.

The rearrangement joins TRBV23-1 to TRBJ2-7; TRBD2 matches at 7 bases. Being an ORF, TRBV23-1 has a function that is uncertain. The CDR3 length is 13 residues. The ends lost 11 bases at V and 3 bases at J; junction bases unmatched: 10. The CDR3 sequence is CACYEGGVYEQYV. Written as DNA, the CDR3 is TGCGCCTGCTACGAGGGAGGGGTCTACGAGCAGTACGTC.

This chain joins TRBV28 and TRBJ1-2; TRBD1 matches at 11 bases. The CDR3 totals 14 residues. The germline V gene encodes CDR1 MDHEN and CDR2 SYDVKM. J lost 7 bases, V lost 6 bases, and 7 bases had no gene match. CDR3 DNA: TGTGCCAGCAGAAGGGGACAGGGGGTATCTGGCTACACCTTC. Translation gives CASRRGQGVSGYTF.

This rearrangement joins TRBV5-1 to TRBJ1-2; D possibly corresponds to TRBD1 (6 bases). Trimming removed 4 bases at V and 8 bases at J, with 15 bases between. The CDR3 spans 13 residues. The germline gives CDR1 SGHRS, CDR2 YFSETQ. In DNA form, the CDR3 reads TGCGCCAGCAGCCCGGGGGCGGGAGAAGGCTACACCTTC. It specifies CASSPGAGEGYTF.

The chain joins TRBV14 to TRBJ1-1; D not certain. Between the trimmed V and J ends, which lost 3 bases and 3 bases, there was a span of 20 bases. This CDR3 is built from 17 residues. In germline, CDR1 is SGHDN, CDR2 FVKESK. This CDR3 is CASSHIGFSGQDTEAFF. The DNA for the CDR3 is TGTGCCAGCAGCCACATTGGGTTTTCAGGTCAGGACACTGAAGCTTTCTTT.

V and J are TRBV4-1 and TRBJ2-7, with D perhaps matching TRBD1 (5 bases). V dropped 2 bases and J dropped 0 bases, with 14 bases sitting between them. The CDR3 runs to 16 residues. From germline, CDR1 is MGHRA and CDR2 YSYEKL. Here the CDR3 reads CASSQTSQGVSYEQYF. In nucleotides, the CDR3 is TGCGCCAGCAGCCAAACGAGTCAGGGTGTCTCCTACGAGCAGTACTTC.

This rearrangement joins TRBV7-2 to TRBJ2-3; 10 bases fit TRBD2. The CDR3 runs 14 residues. In germline, CDR1 is SGHTA, CDR2 FQGNSA. V was clipped by 8 bases and J by 2 bases; unmatched bases: 4. CDR3 nucleotides: TGTGCCAGCTTAGCGGGGGGAGACACAGATACGCAGTATTTT. Residues: CASLAGGDTDTQYF.

The chain is built from TRBV11-2 and TRBJ2-3; no definite D call. CDR3 length: 14 residues. Germline CDR1 and CDR2: SGHAT and FQNNGV. V was trimmed by 1 base and J by 1 base, leaving 6 bases between them. The CDR3 protein is CASSLGLRTDTQYF. Here the CDR3 DNA reads TGTGCCAGCAGCTTAGGTCTCCGCACAGATACGCAGTATTTT.

The rearrangement joins TRBV2 to TRBJ1-6; a possible D gene is TRBD1 (5 bases). Germline CDR1 is SNHLY and CDR2 is FYNNEI. This CDR3 comprises 16 residues. The V gene lost 6 bases and the J gene lost 1 base, with 13 bases spanning the gap. In DNA form, the CDR3 reads TGTGCCAGCAGAGTACTCCCAGGGTCCTATAATTCACCCCTCCACTTT. It codes for CASRVLPGSYNSPLHF. Using reference TRBV2 and TRBJ1-6 for the parts outside the CDR3, the full variable domain is EPEVTQTPSHQVTQMGQEVILRCVPISNHLYFYWYRQILGQKVEFLVSFYNNEISEKSEIFDDQFSVERPDGSNFTLKIRSTKLEDSAMYFCASRVLPGSYNSPLHFGNGTRLTVT.

V usage is TRBV28 and J usage is TRBJ2-7, with a weak D call TRBD1 (6 bases). The CDR3 is 15 amino acids. Germline V gene lookup returns CDR1 MDHEN and CDR2 SYDVKM. V dropped 6 bases and J dropped 3 bases, with 18 bases sitting between them. CDR3 sequence (DNA): TGTGCCAGCAGGGGAACAGGGTTCGGGGTCTACGAGCAGTACTTC. Amino acid sequence: CASRGTGFGVYEQYF.

This chain joins TRBV19 and TRBJ2-4, with TRBD2 matching 9 bases. This CDR3 is built from 15 residues. CDR1 is LNHDA, CDR2 SQIVND, per germline (reference sequence). The J segment lost 8 bases and the V segment lost 7 bases, leaving 12 bases of the junction unmatched. The CDR3 DNA reads TGTGCCAGTAAGACTAGCGGAGGTCGGGGAGACATTCAGTACTTC. This encodes CASKTSGGRGDIQYF. The full variable domain, completed using reference TRBV19 and TRBJ2-4, is DGGITQSPKYLFRKEGQNVTLSCEQNLNHDAMYWYRQDPGQGLRLIYYSQIVNDFQKGDIAEGYSVSREKKESFPLTVTSAQKNPTAFYLCASKTSGGRGDIQYFGAGTRLSVL.

This clone showed up just a few times. The chain has TRBV6-5 and TRBJ1-2; D unresolved. The CDR3 is 14 residues long. V lost 0 bases and J lost 2, with 7 bases in between. Germline V lookup: CDR1 MNHEY, CDR2 SVGAGI. This CDR3 reads CASSYSTPNYGYTF. The DNA for the CDR3 is TGTGCCAGCAGTTACTCGACACCGAACTATGGCTACACCTTC.

This clone showed up just a few times. The chain employs TRBV27 and TRBJ1-6; 8 nucleotides align to TRBD1. Germline CDR1 is MNHEY and CDR2 is SMNVEV (reference sequence). J lost 7 bases, V lost 5 bases, and 13 bases had no gene match. The length of the CDR3 is 17 residues. The CDR3 loop is CASSSPPGQGRNSPLHF. The CDR3, as DNA: TGTGCCAGCAGTAGCCCCCCCGGACAGGGTCGGAATTCACCCCTCCACTTT.

V is TRBV9 and J is TRBJ1-2; D uncertain. Trimming stripped 1 base from V and 5 bases from J, with 6 bases between. The V gene's germline CDR1 is SGDLS and CDR2 YYNGEE. This CDR3 is 12 amino acids long. This CDR3 reads CASSVSTYGYTF. The CDR3 region has the DNA TGTGCCAGCAGCGTAAGCACTTATGGCTACACCTTC.

The rearrangement joins TRBV6-2 or TRBV6-3 to TRBJ2-7, with 9 bases fitting TRBD1. J gave up 0 bases and V 5 bases, and 8 bases lay outside the gene matches. The length of the CDR3 is 16 residues. Looked up from germline, CDR1 is MNHEY and CDR2 is SVGEGT. The CDR3 DNA sequence: TGTGCCAGCAGTGCCCTCGGGACAGGGTTCTCCTACGAGCAGTACTTC. It codes for CASSALGTGFSYEQYF.

Points on this clone: The identical CDR3 is also encoded by other nucleotide sequences in the sample. V is TRBV2 and J is TRBJ2-2, with D possibly TRBD2 on 6 matching bases. The germline V and J ends were trimmed by 3 bases and 5 bases, with 7 bases remaining between them. CDR3 length: 13 amino acids. Germline V lookup: CDR1 SNHLY, CDR2 FYNNEI. CDR3 in amino acids: CASSDGGTGELFF. For the CDR3, the DNA is TGTGCCAGCAGTGATGGGGGGACCGGGGAGCTGTTTTTT.

This chain joins TRBV5-1 and TRBJ2-5; 7 bases are a match to TRBD2. Germline V gives CDR1 SGHRS, CDR2 YFSETQ. The V gene end was trimmed by 2 bases and the J gene end by 5 bases; junction bases not matched to a gene: 6. The CDR3 totals 14 residues. In DNA form, the CDR3 reads TGCGCCAGCAGCTTAACCGCGGGGGTGGAGACCCAGTACTTC. Amino acids: CASSLTAGVETQYF.

The rearrangement uses TRBV4-1 and TRBJ2-1; 13 bases align to TRBD2. The ends lost 3 bases at V and 15 bases at J; junction bases unmatched: 8. The germline V gene encodes CDR1 MGHRA and CDR2 YSYEKL. CDR3 length: 14 residues. The CDR3 protein is CASSQGTSGVWRFF. The CDR3 DNA is TGCGCCAGCAGCCAGGGGACTAGCGGGGTCTGGCGGTTCTTC.

The chain combines TRBV6-6 with TRBJ2-7; 7 nucleotides line up with TRBD1. The V and J ends lost 5 bases and 0 bases, in that order; junction bases with no gene match: 13. Germline V lookup: CDR1 MNHNY, CDR2 SVGAGI (reference sequence). CDR3 length equals 17 residues. CDR3 DNA sequence: TGTGCCAGCAGTCCCTCCCCGACAGGGCCCAGCTCCTACGAGCAGTACTTC. This encodes CASSPSPTGPSSYEQYF.

The CDR3 loop is CASSSGQGVMNEQFF. CDR3 DNA: TGTGCCAGCAGCTCAGGACAGGGGGTGATGAATGAGCAGTTCTTC. The V call is TRBV7-8, the J call TRBJ2-1, with 10 bases lining up with TRBD1. The CDR3 runs 15 residues. With 4 bases clipped from V and 7 bases from J, the junction kept 7 bases outside the gene matches. CDR1 and CDR2 from the germline V gene are SGHVS and FQNEAQ. Variable domain in full (rest from reference TRBV7-8 and TRBJ2-1): GAGVSQSPRYKVAKRGQDVALRCDPISGHVSLFWYQQALGQGPEFLTYFQNEAQLDKSGLPSDRFFAERPEGSVSTLKIQRTQQEDSAVYLCASSSGQGVMNEQFFGPGTRLTVL.

This clone showed up just once. The sample carries other DNA sequences with the same CDR3. CDR3 amino acids: CASSEIAGGRETQYF. Written as DNA, the CDR3 is TGTGCCAGCAGTGAAATTGCGGGGGGGCGTGAGACCCAGTACTTC. The rearrangement uses TRBV2 and TRBJ2-5, with 9 bases matching TRBD2. Germline V gene lookup returns CDR1 SNHLY and CDR2 FYNNEI. The CDR3 runs to 15 residues. V dropped 2 bases and J dropped 5; count of bases not matched to a gene: 6. Using reference TRBV2 and TRBJ2-5 for the parts outside the CDR3, the full variable domain is EPEVTQTPSHQVTQMGQEVILRCVPISNHLYFYWYRQILGQKVEFLVSFYNNEISEKSEIFDDQFSVERPDGSNFTLKIRSTKLEDSAMYFCASSEIAGGRETQYFGPGTRLLVL.

The chain recombines TRBV10-3 with TRBJ2-2; the match to TRBD2 covers 7 bases. Germline V gene lookup returns CDR1 ENHRY and CDR2 SYGVKD. The CDR3 is 14 residues long. J gave up 10 bases and V 11 bases, and 16 bases lay outside the gene matches. The CDR3 nucleotides are TGTGCCGCTGGTGGAGGGAGGGGTAACTCGGAGCTGTTTTTT. Residues: CAAGGGRGNSELFF.

This sequence joins TRBV19 and TRBJ2-5; 12 nucleotides match TRBD1. The CDR3 is 18 amino acids. Germline V lookup: CDR1 LNHDA, CDR2 SQIVND (reference sequence). V was pared by 4 bases and J by 0 bases, with 9 bases of the junction left unmatched. CDR3 loop: CASSTGTGGATYQETQYF. CDR3 bases: TGTGCCAGTAGTACGGGGACAGGGGGCGCGACCTACCAAGAGACCCAGTACTTC. Supplemented by reference TRBV19 and TRBJ2-5, the full variable domain reads DGGITQSPKYLFRKEGQNVTLSCEQNLNHDAMYWYRQDPGQGLRLIYYSQIVNDFQKGDIAEGYSVSREKKESFPLTVTSAQKNPTAFYLCASSTGTGGATYQETQYFGPGTRLLVL.